This T cell receptor beta chain originates from a study of T cells in Graves' hyperthyroidism and ophthalmopathy. Turning to this clonotype: A read error may explain this, as a much larger clone is one base away.

RNA transcripts were the template for amplifying TCR beta CDR3 regions. HTBI primers were used for first-round RT-PCR of the TCR CDR3. TCRdb analysed the multiplex PCR reads with MiXCR anew, one entry per CDR3 protein. The data contain 300,000 to 450,000 distinct CDR3 sequences, 20% to 30% of them singletons. The definition of stable Graves' hyperthyroidism was no ophthalmopathy progression within 18 months. Hyperthyroidism was newly diagnosed in patients aged 18 to 65 (duration under 2 months). The V end lost 3 bases, the J end lost 7 bases, and 6 bases lay between the germline ends. The CDR3 runs 11 residues.

The receptor was isolated from a man in his fifties with Graves' hyperthyroidism. The chain uses TRBV12-3 or TRBV12-4 and TRBJ1-1; weak D call: TRBD1 (5 bases). The sequencing input was blood. CDR3 sequence: CASSFGGEAFF. Here the CDR3 DNA reads TGTGCCAGCAGTTTTGGGGGTGAAGCTTTCTTT.